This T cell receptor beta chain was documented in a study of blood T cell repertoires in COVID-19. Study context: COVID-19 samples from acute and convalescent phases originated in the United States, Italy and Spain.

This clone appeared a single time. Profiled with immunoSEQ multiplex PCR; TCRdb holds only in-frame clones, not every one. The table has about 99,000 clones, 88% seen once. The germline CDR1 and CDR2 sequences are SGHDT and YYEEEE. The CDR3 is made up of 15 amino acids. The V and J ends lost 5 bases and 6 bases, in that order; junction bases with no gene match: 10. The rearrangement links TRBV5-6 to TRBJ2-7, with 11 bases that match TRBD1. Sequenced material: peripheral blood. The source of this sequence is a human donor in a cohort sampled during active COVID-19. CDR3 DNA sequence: TGTGCCAGCAGGTCAACCGGGACAGGGGGAGCCGAGCAGTACTTC. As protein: CASRSTGTGGAEQYF. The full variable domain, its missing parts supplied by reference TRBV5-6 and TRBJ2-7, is DAGVTQSPTHLIKTRGQQVTLRCSPKSGHDTVSWYQQALGQGPQFIFQYYEEEERQRGNFPDRFSGHQFPNYSSELNVNALLLGDSALYLCASRSTGTGGAEQYFGPGTRLTVT.